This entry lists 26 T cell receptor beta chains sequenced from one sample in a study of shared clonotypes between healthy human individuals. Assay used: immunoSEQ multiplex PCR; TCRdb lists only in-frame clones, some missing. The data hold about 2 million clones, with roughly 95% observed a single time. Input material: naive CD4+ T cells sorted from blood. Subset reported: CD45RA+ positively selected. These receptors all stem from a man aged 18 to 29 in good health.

The DNA of the CDR3 is TGTGCCAGCAGTACCTCGACACTCTACATTCAGTACTTC. Amino acids: CASSTSTLYIQYF. The V gene is TRBV28, the J gene TRBJ2-4; the D is unclear. Germline V gene lookup returns CDR1 MDHEN and CDR2 SYDVKM. V was shortened by 5 bases and J by 8 bases, with 13 bases between the two germline ends. The CDR3 contains 13 residues.

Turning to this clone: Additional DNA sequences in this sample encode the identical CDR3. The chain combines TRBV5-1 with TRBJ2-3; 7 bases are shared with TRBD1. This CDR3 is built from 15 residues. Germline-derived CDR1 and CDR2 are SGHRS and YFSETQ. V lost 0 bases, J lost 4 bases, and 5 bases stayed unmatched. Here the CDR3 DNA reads TGCGCCAGCAGCTTGGGACAGGGCAATTCAGATACGCAGTATTTT. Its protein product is CASSLGQGNSDTQYF.

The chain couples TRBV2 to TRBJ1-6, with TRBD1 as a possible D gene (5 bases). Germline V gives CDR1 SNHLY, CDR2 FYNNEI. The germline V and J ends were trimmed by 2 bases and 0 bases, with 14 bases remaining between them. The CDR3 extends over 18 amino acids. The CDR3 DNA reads TGTGCCAGCAGTGAACTGGGGGGGACTTACTCCTATAATTCACCCCTCCACTTT. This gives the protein CASSELGGTYSYNSPLHF.

CDR3 sequence: CSAGQEMGEQYF. In nucleotides, the CDR3 is TGCAGCGCAGGACAGGAGATGGGCGAGCAGTACTTC. The rearrangement joins TRBV29-1 to TRBJ2-7; 7 nucleotides match TRBD1. Germline CDR1 and CDR2: SQVTM and ANQGSEA. The CDR3 is 12 residues long. J lost 6 bases, V lost 7 bases, and 9 bases had no gene match.

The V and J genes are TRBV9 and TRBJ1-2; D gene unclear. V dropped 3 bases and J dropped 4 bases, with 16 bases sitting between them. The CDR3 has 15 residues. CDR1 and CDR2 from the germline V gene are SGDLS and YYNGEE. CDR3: CASSGPSAAGYGYTF. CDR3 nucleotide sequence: TGTGCCAGCAGCGGGCCCAGCGCCGCAGGCTATGGCTACACCTTC. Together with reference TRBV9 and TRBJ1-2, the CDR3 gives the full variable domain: DSGVTQTPKHLITATGQRVTLRCSPRSGDLSVYWYQQSLDQGLQFLIQYYNGEERAKGNILERFSAQQFPDLHSELNLSSLELGDSALYFCASSGPSAAGYGYTFGSGTRLTVV.

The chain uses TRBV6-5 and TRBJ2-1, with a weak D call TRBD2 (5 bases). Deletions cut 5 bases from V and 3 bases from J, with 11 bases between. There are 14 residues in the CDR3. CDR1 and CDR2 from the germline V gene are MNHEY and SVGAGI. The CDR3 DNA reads TGTGCCAGCAGTAGGGAGAGTGTCTACAATGAGCAGTTCTTC. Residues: CASSRESVYNEQFF.

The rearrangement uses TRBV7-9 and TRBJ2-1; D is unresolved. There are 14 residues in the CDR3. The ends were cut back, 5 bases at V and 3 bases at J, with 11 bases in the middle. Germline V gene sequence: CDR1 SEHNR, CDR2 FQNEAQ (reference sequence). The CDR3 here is CASSLPTLYNEQFF. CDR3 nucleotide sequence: TGTGCCAGCAGCCTCCCGACACTCTACAATGAGCAGTTCTTC.

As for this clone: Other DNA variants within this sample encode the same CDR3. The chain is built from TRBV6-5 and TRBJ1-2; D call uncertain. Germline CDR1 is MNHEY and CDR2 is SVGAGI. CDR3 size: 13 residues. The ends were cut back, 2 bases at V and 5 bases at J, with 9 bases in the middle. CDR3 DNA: TGTGCCAGCAGTTACAGGGCGAGTTATGGCTACACCTTC. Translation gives CASSYRASYGYTF.

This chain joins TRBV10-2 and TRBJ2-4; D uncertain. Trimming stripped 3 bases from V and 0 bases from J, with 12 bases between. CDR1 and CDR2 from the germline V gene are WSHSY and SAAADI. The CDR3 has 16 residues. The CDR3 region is CASSDRAGLAKNIQYF. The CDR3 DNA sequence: TGCGCCAGCAGTGACCGGGCCGGTCTAGCCAAAAACATTCAGTACTTC.

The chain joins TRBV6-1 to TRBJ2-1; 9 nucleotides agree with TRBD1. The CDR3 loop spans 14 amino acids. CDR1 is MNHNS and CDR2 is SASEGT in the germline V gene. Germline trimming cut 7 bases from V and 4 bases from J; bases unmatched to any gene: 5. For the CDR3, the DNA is TGTGCCAGCACTTTCGGACAGGGGTACAATGAGCAGTTCTTC. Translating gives CASTFGQGYNEQFF.

The CDR3 nucleotides are TGTGCCAGCAGCACCCATGAGACCCAGTACTTC. It is translated as CASSTHETQYF. The V and J genes are TRBV7-2 and TRBJ2-5; D gene uncertain. The germline V and J ends were trimmed by 5 bases and 5 bases, with 6 bases remaining between them. The length of the CDR3 is 11 residues. The germline gives CDR1 SGHTA, CDR2 FQGNSA. The entire variable domain, with the rest obtained from reference TRBV7-2 and TRBJ2-5, is as follows: GAGVSQSPSNKVTEKGKDVELRCDPISGHTALYWYRQSLGQGLEFLIYFQGNSAPDKSGLPSDRFSAERTGGSVSTLTIQRTQQEDSAVYLCASSTHETQYFGPGTRLLVL.

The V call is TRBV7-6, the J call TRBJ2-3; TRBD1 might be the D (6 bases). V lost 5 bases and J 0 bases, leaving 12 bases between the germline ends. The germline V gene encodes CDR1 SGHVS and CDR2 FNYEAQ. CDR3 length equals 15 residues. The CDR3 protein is CASSQTGPSTDTQYF. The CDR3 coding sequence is TGTGCCAGCAGCCAAACAGGGCCGAGCACAGATACGCAGTATTTT.

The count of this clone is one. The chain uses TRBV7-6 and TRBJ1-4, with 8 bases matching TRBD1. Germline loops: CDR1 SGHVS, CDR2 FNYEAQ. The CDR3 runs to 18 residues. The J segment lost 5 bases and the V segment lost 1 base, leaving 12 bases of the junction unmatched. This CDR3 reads CASSLGGGQGWLNEKLFF. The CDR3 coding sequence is TGTGCCAGCAGCTTAGGGGGCGGACAGGGATGGCTGAATGAAAAACTGTTTTTT. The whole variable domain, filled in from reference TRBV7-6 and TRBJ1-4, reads GAGVSQSPRYKVTKRGQDVALRCDPISGHVSLYWYRQALGQGPEFLTYFNYEAQQDKSGLPNDRFSAERPEGSISTLTIQRTEQRDSAMYRCASSLGGGQGWLNEKLFFGSGTQLSVL.

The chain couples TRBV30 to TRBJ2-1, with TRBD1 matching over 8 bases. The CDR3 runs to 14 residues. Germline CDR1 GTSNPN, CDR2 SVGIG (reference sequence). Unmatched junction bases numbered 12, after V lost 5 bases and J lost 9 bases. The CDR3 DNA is TGTGCCTGGGCAGGGGGCTCGTGGACTGGTGAGCAGTTCTTC. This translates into CAWAGGSWTGEQFF.

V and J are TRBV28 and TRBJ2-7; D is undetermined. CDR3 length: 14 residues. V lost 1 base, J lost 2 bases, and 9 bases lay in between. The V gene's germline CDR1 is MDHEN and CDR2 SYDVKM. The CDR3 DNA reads TGTGCCAGCAGTTTATTCAATGCCCCCTACGAGCAGTACTTC. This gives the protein CASSLFNAPYEQYF.

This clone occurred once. CDR3 amino acids: CSTSFGDTQYF. The CDR3 coding sequence is TGCAGTACCTCGTTCGGAGATACGCAGTATTTT. The genes are TRBV20-1 and TRBJ2-3; D remains unclear. With 8 bases removed from V and 5 bases from J, the gap between germline ends came to 11 bases. The V gene's germline CDR1 is DFQATT and CDR2 SNEGSKA (reference sequence). The CDR3 contains 11 residues.

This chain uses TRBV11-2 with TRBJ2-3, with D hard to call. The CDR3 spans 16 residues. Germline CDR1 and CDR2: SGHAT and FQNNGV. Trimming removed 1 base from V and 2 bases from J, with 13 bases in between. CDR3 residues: CASSLGWILPTDTQYF. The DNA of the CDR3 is TGTGCCAGCAGCTTAGGGTGGATCCTACCCACAGATACGCAGTATTTT. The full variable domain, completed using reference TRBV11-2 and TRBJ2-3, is EAGVAQSPRYKIIEKRQSVAFWCNPISGHATLYWYQQILGQGPKLLIQFQNNGVVDDSQLPKDRFSAERLKGVDSTLKIQPAKLEDSAVYLCASSLGWILPTDTQYFGPGTRLTVL.

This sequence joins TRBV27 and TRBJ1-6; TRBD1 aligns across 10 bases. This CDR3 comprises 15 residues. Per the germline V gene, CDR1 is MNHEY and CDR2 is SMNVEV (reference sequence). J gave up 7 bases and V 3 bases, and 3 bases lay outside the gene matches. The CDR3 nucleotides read TGTGCCAGCAGTTTCGGGACAGGGGCCAATTCACCCCTCCACTTT. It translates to CASSFGTGANSPLHF.

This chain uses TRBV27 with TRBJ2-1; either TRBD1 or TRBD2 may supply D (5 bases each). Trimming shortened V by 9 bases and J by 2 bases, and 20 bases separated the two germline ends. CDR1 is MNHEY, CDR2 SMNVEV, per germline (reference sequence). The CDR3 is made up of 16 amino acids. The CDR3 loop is CASPTLGPHPYNEQFF. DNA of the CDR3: TGTGCCAGTCCTACCTTGGGACCACATCCCTACAATGAGCAGTTCTTC.

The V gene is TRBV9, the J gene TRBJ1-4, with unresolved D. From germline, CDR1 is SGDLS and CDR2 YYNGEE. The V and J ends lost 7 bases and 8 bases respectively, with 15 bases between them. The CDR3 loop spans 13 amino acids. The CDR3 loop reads CASGRGLGEKLFF. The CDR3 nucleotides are TGTGCCAGCGGGCGGGGTCTTGGGGAAAAACTGTTTTTT.

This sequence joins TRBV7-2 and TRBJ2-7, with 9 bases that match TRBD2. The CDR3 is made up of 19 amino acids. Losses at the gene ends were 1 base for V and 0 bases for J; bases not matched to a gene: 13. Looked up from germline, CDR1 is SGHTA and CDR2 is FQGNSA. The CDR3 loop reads CASSLDSASGAYSSYEQYF. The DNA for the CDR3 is TGTGCCAGCAGCTTAGATTCTGCTAGCGGGGCCTATTCCTCCTACGAGCAGTACTTC.

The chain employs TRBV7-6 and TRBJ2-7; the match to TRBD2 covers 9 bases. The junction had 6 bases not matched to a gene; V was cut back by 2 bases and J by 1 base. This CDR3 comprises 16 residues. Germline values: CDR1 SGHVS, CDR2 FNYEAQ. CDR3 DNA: TGTGCCAGCAGCTTAAAGGCTAGCGGGGAGTCCTACGAGCAGTACTTC. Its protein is CASSLKASGESYEQYF.

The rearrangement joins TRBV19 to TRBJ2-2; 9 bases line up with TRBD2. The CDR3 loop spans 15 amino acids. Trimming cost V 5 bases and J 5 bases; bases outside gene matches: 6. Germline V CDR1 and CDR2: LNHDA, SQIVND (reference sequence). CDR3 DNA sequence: TGTGCCAGTAGTGGCGGGACTAGCTGGACCGGGGAGCTGTTTTTT. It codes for CASSGGTSWTGELFF.

In nucleotides, the CDR3 is TGTGCCAGCAGCGCGACACTCTCTGGAAACACCATATATTTT. The encoded protein is CASSATLSGNTIYF. The chain carries TRBV5-4 and TRBJ1-3, with D uncertain. CDR3 size: 14 residues. Trimming cost V 4 bases and J 0 bases, with 8 bases left between them. Per germline, CDR1 SGHNT and CDR2 YYREEE (reference sequence).

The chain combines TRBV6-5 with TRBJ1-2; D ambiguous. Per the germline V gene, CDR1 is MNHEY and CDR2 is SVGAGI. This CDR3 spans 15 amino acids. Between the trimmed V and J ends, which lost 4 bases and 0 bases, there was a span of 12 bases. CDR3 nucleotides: TGTGCCAGCAGTTTGATTTCAAGACCTAACTATGGCTACACCTTC. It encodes CASSLISRPNYGYTF.

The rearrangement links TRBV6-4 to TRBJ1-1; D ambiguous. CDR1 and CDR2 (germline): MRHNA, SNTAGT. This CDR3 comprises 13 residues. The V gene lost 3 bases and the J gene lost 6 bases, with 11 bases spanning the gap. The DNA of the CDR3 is TGTGCCAGCAGTGAATGGGAAGGAGCTGAAGCTTTCTTT. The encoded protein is CASSEWEGAEAFF.